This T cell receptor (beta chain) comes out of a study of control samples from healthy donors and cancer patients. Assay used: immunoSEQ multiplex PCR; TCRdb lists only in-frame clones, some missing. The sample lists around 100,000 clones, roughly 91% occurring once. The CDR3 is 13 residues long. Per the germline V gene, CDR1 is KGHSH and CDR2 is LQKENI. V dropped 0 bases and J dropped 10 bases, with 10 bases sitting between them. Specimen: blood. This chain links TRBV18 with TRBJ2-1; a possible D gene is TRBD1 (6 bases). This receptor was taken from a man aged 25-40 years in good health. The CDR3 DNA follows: TGTGCCAGCTCACCACCTCAGGGGAAGGAGCAGTTCTTC. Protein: CASSPPQGKEQFF.